The subject of this entry is one TCR beta chain. The target antigen is unknown. The sample comes from a study of CD8+CD57+ T cells in acquired aplastic anemia. Study in general: The DNA of sorted CD4+ and CD8+ cells averaged roughly 3.2 ug.

Germline CDR1 LNHNV, CDR2 YYDKDF (reference sequence). CDR3 size: 16 residues. Germline trimming cut 1 base from V and 7 bases from J; bases unmatched to any gene: 9. Researchers used genomic DNA as the template to profile TCR beta VDJ and CDR3. TCRdb itself ran the reads through MiXCR, one entry per CDR3 protein. The sample lists 150,000 to 200,000 distinct CDR3 sequences, about three fifths occurring once. Study results and caveats: The same twenty-nine CD8+ CDR3 sequences occurred in patients and in controls.

Sequenced material: sorted CD4+, CD8+, or CD8+CD57+ T cells (not recorded which) from PBMCs. This TCR was recovered from a human donor in good health. This rearrangement joins TRBV15 to TRBJ2-2, with 7 bases that match TRBD1. The CDR3 sequence: CATSRATGVYFGELFF. The CDR3 nucleotides read TGTGCCACCAGCAGAGCCACAGGGGTATATTTCGGGGAGCTGTTTTTT. The full variable domain, completed using reference TRBV15 and TRBJ2-2, is DAMVIQNPRYQVTQFGKPVTLSCSQTLNHNVMYWYQQKSSQAPKLLFHYYDKDFNNEADTPDNFQSRRPNTSFCFLDIRSPGLGDTAMYLCATSRATGVYFGELFFGEGSRLTVL.